The 13 T cell receptor beta chains listed next were all sequenced from one sample in a study of a mutant IDH1 vaccine in newly diagnosed glioma. Time point: baseline, week 1 (first vaccination visit). The treatment was: pre-vaccination baseline after standard-of-care therapy. Repertoires were generated with immunoSEQ multiplex PCR, while TCRdb's copy carries only in-frame clones and drops some. This sample has more than 80,000 clones, with roughly four fifths found just once. The input for sequencing was PBMCs, taken from a glioma patient treated with radiotherapy, temozolomide or both. The receptors stem from a woman aged 45 to 65 with glioma.

The chain couples TRBV7-2 to TRBJ1-1; tentatively, D is TRBD1 (5 bases). The CDR3 extends over 15 amino acids. Germline V gives CDR1 SGHTA, CDR2 FQGNSA. With 5 bases removed from V and 0 bases from J, the gap between germline ends came to 13 bases. Written as DNA, the CDR3 is TGTGCCAGCAGCCCGAGACAGCACATGAACACTGAAGCTTTCTTT. Protein: CASSPRQHMNTEAFF.

This chain joins TRBV2 and TRBJ1-2, with D possibly being TRBD1 (6 bases). The V end was cut by 6 bases, the J end by 4 bases, with 12 bases between. This CDR3 region has 13 residues. From germline, CDR1 is SNHLY and CDR2 FYNNEI. The CDR3 DNA reads as TGTGCCAGCAGCGGGACAACCAGCTATGGCTACACCTTC. It specifies CASSGTTSYGYTF.

The table lists this clone with a few counts. The chain is built from TRBV4-2 and TRBJ1-5; D is ambiguous. The V gene's germline CDR1 is LGHNA and CDR2 YNFKEQ. Deletions cut 3 bases from V and 7 bases from J, with 10 bases between. The length of the CDR3 is 13 residues. The CDR3 reads CASSQDIGQPQHF. The CDR3 DNA reads as TGTGCCAGCAGCCAGGATATAGGCCAGCCCCAGCATTTT.

V is TRBV6-1 and J is TRBJ2-7; a weak D match, TRBD1 (6 bases). The germline V gene has CDR1 MNHNS and CDR2 SASEGT. The CDR3 is 14 amino acids. Trimming removed 3 bases from V and 4 bases from J, with 13 bases in between. This CDR3 is CASSDSRGPYEQYF. In nucleotides, the CDR3 is TGTGCCAGCAGTGATAGCAGGGGCCCGTACGAGCAGTACTTC.

The chain carries TRBV19 and TRBJ1-2; TRBD1 matches at 10 bases. V gave up 7 bases and J gave up 8 bases; unmatched junction bases: 13. CDR1 and CDR2 from the germline V gene are LNHDA and SQIVND (reference sequence). This CDR3 has 15 amino acids. CDR3 DNA: TGTGCCAGTACCTCAAGGGACAGGGGTCTCGGAGGCTACACCTTC. Translation: CASTSRDRGLGGYTF.

The chain recombines TRBV6-1 with TRBJ2-3; perhaps TRBD1 as D (5 bases). V was shortened by 4 bases and J by 2 bases, with 22 bases between the two germline ends. This CDR3 has 18 residues. Per germline, CDR1 MNHNS and CDR2 SASEGT. The DNA of the CDR3 is TGTGCCAGCAGTGCGAAGGGTGGGGCCGTTCGTTTCACAGATACGCAGTATTTT. Protein sequence: CASSAKGGAVRFTDTQYF.

There are a few counts of this clone. V usage is TRBV2 and J usage is TRBJ1-6; 9 nucleotides agree with TRBD1. V lost 3 bases and J lost 6; bases outside the gene matches: 3. This CDR3 comprises 15 residues. CDR1 is SNHLY and CDR2 is FYNNEI in the germline V gene. CDR3 loop: CASSDGDRVNSPLHF. The CDR3 region has the DNA TGTGCCAGCAGTGATGGGGACAGGGTTAATTCACCCCTCCACTTT.

The chain joins TRBV6-7 to TRBJ2-7; D uncertain. TRBV6-7 is recorded as an ORF, its role being uncertain. Between the trimmed V and J ends, which lost 2 bases and 5 bases, there was a span of 10 bases. CDR3 length: 13 residues. In nucleotides, the CDR3 is TGTGCCAGCAGTTACCATTCCGACCACGAGCAGTACTTC. Translation: CASSYHSDHEQYF.

This clone was found a few times. The CDR3 spells CAWSRGGGTEAFF. For the CDR3, the DNA is TGTGCCTGGAGTAGAGGGGGCGGTACTGAAGCTTTCTTT. The V call is TRBV30, the J call TRBJ1-1; TRBD1 aligns across 7 bases. In germline, CDR1 is GTSNPN, CDR2 SVGIG (reference sequence). CDR3 length: 13 residues. V trimming: 2 bases; J trimming: 5 bases; junction bases outside the gene matches: 5.

The genes are TRBV11-2 and TRBJ1-1; D is undetermined. V lost 0 bases to trimming and J lost 4 bases, with 6 bases between them. CDR3 length: 13 amino acids. Germline lookup yields CDR1 SGHAT and CDR2 FQNNGV. The DNA of the CDR3 is TGTGCCAGCAGCTTAGATGCTCCCACTGAAGCTTTCTTT. Translating it yields CASSLDAPTEAFF.

The CDR3 DNA is TGCAGTGGCCAGTTGGCCGCCGAGCAGTACTTC. Translated: CSGQLAAEQYF. The chain uses TRBV20-1 and TRBJ2-7; D call uncertain. The V and J ends lost 7 bases and 6 bases respectively, with 13 bases between them. CDR3 size: 11 residues. In germline, CDR1 is DFQATT, CDR2 SNEGSKA (reference sequence).

This sequence joins TRBV6-1 and TRBJ1-1; no clear D. Germline V gene sequence: CDR1 MNHNS, CDR2 SASEGT. The CDR3 extends over 13 amino acids. Trimming pared 4 bases from V and 4 bases from J, leaving 10 bases between. CDR3 protein: CASSVGPLTEAFF. The CDR3 DNA reads TGTGCCAGCAGTGTTGGCCCGCTCACTGAAGCTTTCTTT.

V gene TRBV9 combines with J gene TRBJ1-4, with D hard to call. The CDR3 runs to 16 residues. The germline CDR1 and CDR2 sequences are SGDLS and YYNGEE. V lost 0 bases, J lost 8 bases, and 17 bases lay in between. CDR3 sequence reads: CASSVAPAGLGEKLFF. The CDR3 DNA is TGTGCCAGCAGCGTAGCTCCGGCGGGATTAGGGGAAAAACTGTTTTTT.